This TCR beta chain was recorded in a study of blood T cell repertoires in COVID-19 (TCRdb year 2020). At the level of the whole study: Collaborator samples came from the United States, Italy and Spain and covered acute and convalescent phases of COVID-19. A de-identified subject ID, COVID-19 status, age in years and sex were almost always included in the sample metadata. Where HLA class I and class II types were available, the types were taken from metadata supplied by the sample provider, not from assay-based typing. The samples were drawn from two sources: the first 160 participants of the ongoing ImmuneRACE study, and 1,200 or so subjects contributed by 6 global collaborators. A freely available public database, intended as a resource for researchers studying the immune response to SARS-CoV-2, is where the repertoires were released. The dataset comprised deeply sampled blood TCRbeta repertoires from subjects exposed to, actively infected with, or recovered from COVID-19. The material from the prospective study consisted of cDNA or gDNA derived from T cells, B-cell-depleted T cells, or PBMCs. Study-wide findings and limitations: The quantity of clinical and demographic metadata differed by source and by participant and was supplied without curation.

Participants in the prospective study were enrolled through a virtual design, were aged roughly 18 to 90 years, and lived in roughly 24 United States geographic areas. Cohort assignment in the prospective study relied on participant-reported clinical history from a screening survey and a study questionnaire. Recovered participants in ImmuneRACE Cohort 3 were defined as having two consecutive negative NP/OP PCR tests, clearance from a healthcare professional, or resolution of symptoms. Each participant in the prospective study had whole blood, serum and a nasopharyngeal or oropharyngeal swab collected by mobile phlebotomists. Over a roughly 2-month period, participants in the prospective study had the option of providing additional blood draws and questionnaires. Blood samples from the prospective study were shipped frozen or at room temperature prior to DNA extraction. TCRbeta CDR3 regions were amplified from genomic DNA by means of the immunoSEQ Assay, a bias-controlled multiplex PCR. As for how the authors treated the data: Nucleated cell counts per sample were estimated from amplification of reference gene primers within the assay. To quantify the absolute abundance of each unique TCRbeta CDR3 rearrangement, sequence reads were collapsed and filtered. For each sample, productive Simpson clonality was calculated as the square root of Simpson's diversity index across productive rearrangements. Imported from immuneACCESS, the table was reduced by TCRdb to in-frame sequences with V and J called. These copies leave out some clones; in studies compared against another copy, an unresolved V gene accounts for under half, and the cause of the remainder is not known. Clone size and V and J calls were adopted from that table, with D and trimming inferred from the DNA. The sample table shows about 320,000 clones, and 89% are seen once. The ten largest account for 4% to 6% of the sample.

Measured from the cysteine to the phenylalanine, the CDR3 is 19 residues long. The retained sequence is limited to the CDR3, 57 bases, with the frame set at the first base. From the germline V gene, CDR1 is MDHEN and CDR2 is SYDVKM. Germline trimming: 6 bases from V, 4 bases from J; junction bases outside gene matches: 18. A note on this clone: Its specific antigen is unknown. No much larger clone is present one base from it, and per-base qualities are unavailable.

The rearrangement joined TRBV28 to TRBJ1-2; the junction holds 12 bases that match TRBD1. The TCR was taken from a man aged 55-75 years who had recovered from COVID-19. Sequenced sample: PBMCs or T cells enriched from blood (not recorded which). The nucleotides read TGTGCCAGCAGCGTTACCGGCCCAGGGGACAGGGGGCGCATCTATGGCTACACCTTC. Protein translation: CASSVTGPGDRGRIYGYTF.